These 14 T cell receptor beta chains were sequenced from one sample in a study of T cells in localized non-small cell lung cancer. Sequenced by immunoSEQ multiplex PCR; TCRdb stores in-frame clones only, minus some. The table records tens of thousands of clones, almost 85% of them present only once. Source: peripheral blood, taken before any cancer treatment. Receptor source: a male donor at least 60 years old with stage III squamous cell lung carcinoma.

The chain recombines TRBV19 with TRBJ1-5; D not certain. V was trimmed by 1 base and J by 7 bases, leaving 11 bases between them. The CDR3 covers 14 residues. Germline V lookup: CDR1 LNHDA, CDR2 SQIVND (reference sequence). The CDR3 protein is CASSIVGGRQPQHF. In nucleotides, the CDR3 is TGTGCCAGTAGTATAGTAGGAGGAAGACAGCCCCAGCATTTT. Combining the CDR3 with reference TRBV19 and TRBJ1-5 gives the whole variable domain DGGITQSPKYLFRKEGQNVTLSCEQNLNHDAMYWYRQDPGQGLRLIYYSQIVNDFQKGDIAEGYSVSREKKESFPLTVTSAQKNPTAFYLCASSIVGGRQPQHFGDGTRLSIL.

The rearrangement joins TRBV5-4 to TRBJ2-1, with 11 bases aligning to TRBD2. The CDR3 spans 18 residues. The junction had 10 bases not matched to a gene; V was cut back by 5 bases and J by 0 bases. Per germline, CDR1 SGHNT and CDR2 YYREEE (reference sequence). The CDR3 loop is CASSMETSGASSYNEQFF. CDR3 nucleotide sequence: TGTGCCAGCAGTATGGAGACTAGCGGGGCTAGCTCCTACAATGAGCAGTTCTTC.

This rearrangement joins TRBV30 to TRBJ2-3; no firm D call. This CDR3 contains 15 residues. Germline V gene lookup returns CDR1 GTSNPN and CDR2 SVGIG (reference sequence). V was clipped by 0 bases and J by 6 bases, with 16 bases between them. The CDR3 is CAWSVPGIPADTQYF. CDR3 DNA sequence: TGTGCCTGGAGTGTACCGGGCATACCGGCCGATACGCAGTATTTT.

This sequence joins TRBV5-1 and TRBJ2-3; 8 positions agree with TRBD2. J was trimmed by 6 bases and V by 2 bases; bases with no gene match: 14. The CDR3 loop spans 17 amino acids. The germline gives CDR1 SGHRS, CDR2 YFSETQ. The CDR3 loop reads CASSFRGSGASHDTQYF. The CDR3 nucleotides read TGCGCCAGCAGCTTCCGAGGTAGCGGGGCCTCCCACGATACGCAGTATTTT.

The chain employs TRBV30 and TRBJ1-1; 7 bases align to TRBD1. The CDR3 contains 15 residues. Trimming took 2 bases from V and 4 from J; bases not matched to a gene: 10. The germline gives CDR1 GTSNPN, CDR2 SVGIG (reference sequence). For the CDR3, the DNA is TGTGCCTGGAGTACACCGGACAGGTTGGGCACTGAAGCTTTCTTT. Translating gives CAWSTPDRLGTEAFF.

The chain recombines TRBV9 with TRBJ1-2; the D gene is possibly TRBD1 (5 bases). Germline V CDR1 and CDR2: SGDLS, YYNGEE. The V gene lost 0 bases and the J gene lost 4 bases, with 13 bases spanning the gap. CDR3 size: 15 residues. In nucleotides, the CDR3 is TGTGCCAGCAGCGTAGAGGTGGGGCTTGGCTATGGCTACACCTTC. Translated, it gives CASSVEVGLGYGYTF.

The chain recombines TRBV30 with TRBJ1-4; TRBD1 might be the D (5 bases). The germline gives CDR1 GTSNPN, CDR2 SVGIG (reference sequence). The CDR3 has 13 residues. Trimming took 4 bases from V and 8 from J, leaving 14 bases between them. The CDR3 bases are TGTGCCTGGACCCCGGGACGGAAGGAAAAACTGTTTTTT. Translating it yields CAWTPGRKEKLFF.

The chain recombines TRBV30 with TRBJ1-6; D is unclear. V was pared by 5 bases and J by 8 bases, with 19 bases between. Looked up from germline, CDR1 is GTSNPN and CDR2 is SVGIG (reference sequence). CDR3 length: 15 amino acids. The CDR3 protein is CAWVKTSGVDSPLHF. CDR3 nucleotide sequence: TGTGCCTGGGTCAAAACGAGTGGAGTGGATTCACCCCTCCACTTT.

The DNA for the CDR3 is TGTGCCAGCAGCCCCTCCCTAGACTCTGGAAACACCATATATTTT. Protein sequence: CASSPSLDSGNTIYF. V gene TRBV6-5 combines with J gene TRBJ1-3; D gene uncertain. V was trimmed by 6 bases and J by 0 bases, leaving 12 bases between them. The CDR3 extends over 15 amino acids. Looked up from germline, CDR1 is MNHEY and CDR2 is SVGAGI.

The chain employs TRBV29-1 and TRBJ2-3; TRBD2 aligns across 13 bases. With V trimmed by 1 base and J by 5 bases, 0 bases remained unmatched. The CDR3 covers 14 residues. CDR1 and CDR2 from the germline V gene are SQVTM and ANQGSEA. CDR3 nucleotide sequence: TGCAGCGTTGAAGGGACTAGCGGGAGAGATACGCAGTATTTT. Translated: CSVEGTSGRDTQYF.

The chain carries TRBV2 and TRBJ1-5, with 7 bases lining up with TRBD1. The V gene end was trimmed by 9 bases and the J gene end by 4 bases; junction bases not matched to a gene: 9. CDR3 length equals 14 residues. Germline loops: CDR1 SNHLY, CDR2 FYNNEI. The CDR3 loop reads CASMGGGVNQPQHF. The CDR3 DNA reads TGTGCCAGTATGGGAGGGGGCGTTAATCAGCCCCAGCATTTT.

J is TRBJ1-2 and V is TRBV13; 7 nucleotides line up with TRBD1. With 5 bases clipped from V and 5 bases from J, the junction kept 8 bases outside the gene matches. This CDR3 is built from 14 residues. CDR1 PRHDT and CDR2 FYEKMQ come from the germline V gene (reference sequence). The CDR3 DNA follows: TGTGCCAGCAGCCTAAGGGGGACAGCTTATGGCTACACCTTC. This sequence encodes CASSLRGTAYGYTF.

This rearrangement joins TRBV30 to TRBJ2-1; possible D gene TRBD2, 7 bases. Per the germline V gene, CDR1 is GTSNPN and CDR2 is SVGIG (reference sequence). Trimming took 1 base from V and 12 from J, leaving 13 bases between them. The CDR3 is 12 amino acids. In DNA, the CDR3 is TGTGCCTGGAGTGAGGGGGGGCTTGTGCAGTTCTTC. Encoded protein: CAWSEGGLVQFF.

A few counts support this clone. The chain carries TRBV29-1 and TRBJ1-2, with no clear D. CDR3 length equals 14 residues. The V gene's germline CDR1 is SQVTM and CDR2 ANQGSEA. V lost 4 bases, J lost 3 bases, and 15 bases lay in between. CDR3 loop: CSVGSQTQDYGYTF. The CDR3 region has the DNA TGCAGCGTTGGTTCGCAGACCCAGGACTATGGCTACACCTTC.